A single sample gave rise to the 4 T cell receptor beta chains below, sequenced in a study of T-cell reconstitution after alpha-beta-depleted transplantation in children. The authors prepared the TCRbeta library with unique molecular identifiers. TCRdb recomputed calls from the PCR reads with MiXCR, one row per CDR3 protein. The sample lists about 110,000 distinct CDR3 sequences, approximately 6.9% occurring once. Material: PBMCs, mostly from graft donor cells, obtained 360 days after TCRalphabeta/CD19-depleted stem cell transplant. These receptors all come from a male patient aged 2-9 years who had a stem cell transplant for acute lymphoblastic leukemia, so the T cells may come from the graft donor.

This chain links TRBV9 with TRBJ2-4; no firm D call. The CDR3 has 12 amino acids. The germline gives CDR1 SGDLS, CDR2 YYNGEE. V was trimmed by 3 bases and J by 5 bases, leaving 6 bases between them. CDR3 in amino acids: CASSDDQNIQYF. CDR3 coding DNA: TGTGCCAGCAGCGACGACCAAAACATTCAGTACTTC.

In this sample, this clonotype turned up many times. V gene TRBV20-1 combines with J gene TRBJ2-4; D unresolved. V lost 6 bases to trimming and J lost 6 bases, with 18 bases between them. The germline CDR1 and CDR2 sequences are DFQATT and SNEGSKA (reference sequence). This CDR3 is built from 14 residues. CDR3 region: CSASEVPFINIQYF. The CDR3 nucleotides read TGCAGTGCCTCCGAGGTCCCGTTTATAAACATTCAGTACTTC.

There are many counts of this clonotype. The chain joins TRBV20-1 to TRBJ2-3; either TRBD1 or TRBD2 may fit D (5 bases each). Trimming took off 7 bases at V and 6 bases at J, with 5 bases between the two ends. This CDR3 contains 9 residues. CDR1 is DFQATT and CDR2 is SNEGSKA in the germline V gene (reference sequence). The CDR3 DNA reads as TGCAGTGGGGACGATACGCAGTATTTT. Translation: CSGDDTQYF.

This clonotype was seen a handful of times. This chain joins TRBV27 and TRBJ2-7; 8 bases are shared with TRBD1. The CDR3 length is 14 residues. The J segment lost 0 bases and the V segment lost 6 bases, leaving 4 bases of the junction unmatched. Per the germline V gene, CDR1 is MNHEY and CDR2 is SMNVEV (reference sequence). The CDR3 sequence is CASRYRGSSYEQYF. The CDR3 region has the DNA TGTGCCAGCAGATACAGGGGGAGCTCCTACGAGCAGTACTTC.